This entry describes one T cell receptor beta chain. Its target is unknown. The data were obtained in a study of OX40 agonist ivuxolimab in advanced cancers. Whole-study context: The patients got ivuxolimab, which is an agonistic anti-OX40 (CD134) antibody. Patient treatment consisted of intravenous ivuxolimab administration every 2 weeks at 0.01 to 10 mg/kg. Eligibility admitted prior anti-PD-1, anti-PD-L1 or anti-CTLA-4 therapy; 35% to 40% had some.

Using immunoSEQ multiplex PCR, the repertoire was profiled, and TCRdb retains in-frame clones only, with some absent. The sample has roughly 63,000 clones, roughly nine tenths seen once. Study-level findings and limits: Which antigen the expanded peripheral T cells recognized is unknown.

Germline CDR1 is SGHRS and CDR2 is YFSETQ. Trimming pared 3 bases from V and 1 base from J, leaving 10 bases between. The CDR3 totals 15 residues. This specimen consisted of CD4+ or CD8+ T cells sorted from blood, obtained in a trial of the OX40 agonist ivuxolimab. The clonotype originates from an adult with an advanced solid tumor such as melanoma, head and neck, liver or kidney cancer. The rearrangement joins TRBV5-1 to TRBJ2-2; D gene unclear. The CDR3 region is CASSSWLLNTGELFF. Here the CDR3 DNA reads TGCGCCAGCAGCTCCTGGCTCCTGAACACCGGGGAGCTGTTTTTT.